This T cell receptor (beta chain) was obtained from a study of PD-1 blockade in classical Hodgkin lymphoma. General observations from the study: Relapsed/refractory patients reportedly had lower baseline diversity than newly diagnosed patients.

Worth noting for this clone: The antigen remains unidentified.

All trial patients relapsed after autologous stem cell transplantation. Relapsed/refractory classical Hodgkin lymphoma patients had complete, partial or progressive responses. Trimming cost V 0 bases and J 2 bases; bases outside gene matches: 9. This CDR3 region has 17 residues. Germline V gene lookup returns CDR1 KGHSH and CDR2 LQKENI. The repertoire was sequenced with immunoSEQ multiplex PCR; TCRdb's copy has only in-frame clones and lacks some. The table lists 2,000 to 2,500 clones, approximately 85% of them singletons, with 20% to 25% in the top ten. This material consisted of peripheral blood mononuclear cells (PBMCs), taken at baseline. The receptor comes from a human donor with classical Hodgkin lymphoma. The chain couples TRBV18 to TRBJ2-5; TRBD2 agrees at 7 bases. The CDR3 nucleotides read TGTGCCAGCTCACCACCGGATAGCGGGCCGCTACAAGAGACCCAGTACTTC. Translation: CASSPPDSGPLQETQYF.